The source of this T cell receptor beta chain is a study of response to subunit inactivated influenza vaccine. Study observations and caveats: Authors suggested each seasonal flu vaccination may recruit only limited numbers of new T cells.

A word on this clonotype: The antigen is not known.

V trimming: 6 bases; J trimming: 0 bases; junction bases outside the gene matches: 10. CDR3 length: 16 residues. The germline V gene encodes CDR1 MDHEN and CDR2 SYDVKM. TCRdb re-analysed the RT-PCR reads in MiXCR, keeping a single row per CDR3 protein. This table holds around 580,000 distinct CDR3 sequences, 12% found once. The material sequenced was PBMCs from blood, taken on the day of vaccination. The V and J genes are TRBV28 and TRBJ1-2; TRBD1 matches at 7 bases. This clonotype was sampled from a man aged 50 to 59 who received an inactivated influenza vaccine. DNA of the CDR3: TGTGCCAGCAGAAAACTCCGGGACAGCGCTAACTATGGCTACACCTTC. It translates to CASRKLRDSANYGYTF.